Presented here are 10 T cell receptor beta chains from one specimen sequenced in a study of blood T cell repertoires in COVID-19. Generated by immunoSEQ multiplex PCR, the TCRdb table keeps only in-frame clones and is missing some. The sample records 90,000 or so clones, less than 90% being singletons. Sequenced: peripheral blood. The receptor set was obtained from an elderly man with active or convalescent COVID-19.

The rearrangement links TRBV9 to TRBJ2-1; TRBD2 aligns across 8 bases. This CDR3 comprises 15 residues. V was clipped by 4 bases and J by 5 bases; unmatched bases: 8. Per germline, CDR1 SGDLS and CDR2 YYNGEE. CDR3 nucleotide sequence: TGTGCCAGCAGCCCCCTGGCTAGCGGGCACAATGAGCAGTTCTTC. Translating gives CASSPLASGHNEQFF.

This sequence joins TRBV5-1 and TRBJ2-3; the match to TRBD2 covers 9 bases. Germline assignment: CDR1 SGHRS and CDR2 YFSETQ. This CDR3 region has 17 residues. The V segment lost 1 base and the J segment 2 bases; nucleotides outside the gene matches: 8. The CDR3 loop reads CASSLTSAGGFTDTQYF. The CDR3 DNA reads as TGCGCCAGCAGCTTGACTTCTGCGGGAGGGTTCACAGATACGCAGTATTTT.

This clone was found a few times. J is TRBJ1-2 and V is TRBV28; possible D gene TRBD1, 5 bases. The germline V and J ends were trimmed by 7 bases and 7 bases, with 13 bases remaining between them. The CDR3 consists of 12 residues. Germline-derived CDR1 and CDR2 are MDHEN and SYDVKM. The DNA for the CDR3 is TGTGCCAGCACACTTGGAGGGGTTGGCTACACCTTC. As protein: CASTLGGVGYTF.

The V gene is TRBV4-1, the J gene TRBJ2-1; maybe TRBD2 (5 bases). The CDR3 has 16 residues. CDR1 MGHRA and CDR2 YSYEKL come from the germline V gene. The germline V and J ends were trimmed by 1 base and 3 bases, with 13 bases remaining between them. CDR3 sequence (DNA): TGCGCCAGCAGCCAAGTGGGCAGCGGCATCTACAATGAGCAGTTCTTC. The encoded protein is CASSQVGSGIYNEQFF.

The chain recombines TRBV20-1 with TRBJ1-5, with D hard to call. Between the trimmed V and J ends, which lost 3 bases and 0 bases, there was a span of 9 bases. Germline assignment: CDR1 DFQATT and CDR2 SNEGSKA (reference sequence). The CDR3 extends over 14 amino acids. The CDR3 is CSASWSVSNQPQHF. DNA of the CDR3: TGCAGTGCTAGTTGGTCAGTTAGCAATCAGCCCCAGCATTTT.

V gene TRBV27 combines with J gene TRBJ2-1; 7 nucleotides agree with TRBD2. The CDR3 has 16 amino acids. Germline CDR1 is MNHEY and CDR2 is SMNVEV (reference sequence). V gave up 2 bases and J gave up 2 bases; unmatched junction bases: 6. The CDR3 loop is CASSLNPSGPYNEQFF. CDR3 sequence (DNA): TGTGCCAGCAGTTTAAACCCTAGCGGCCCCTACAATGAGCAGTTCTTC.

The chain employs TRBV4-1 and TRBJ1-4; D remains ambiguous. CDR3 length: 15 amino acids. Trimming took 1 base from V and 0 from J, leaving 6 bases between them. The germline CDR1 and CDR2 sequences are MGHRA and YSYEKL. CDR3 in amino acids: CASSQVTATNEKLFF. For the CDR3, the DNA is TGCGCCAGCAGCCAAGTAACAGCAACTAATGAAAAACTGTTTTTT.

This clone was seen only once. This sequence joins TRBV7-2 and TRBJ1-2; 7 bases map to TRBD1. The V segment lost 7 bases and the J segment 5 bases; nucleotides outside the gene matches: 13. CDR1 is SGHTA, CDR2 FQGNSA, per germline. The CDR3 has 15 residues. The CDR3 loop is CASIHSAGTAYGYTF. The CDR3 DNA reads as TGTGCCAGCATCCACTCCGCCGGGACAGCTTATGGCTACACCTTC.

The chain joins TRBV7-3 to TRBJ1-6; TRBD1 is a possible D gene (5 bases). V was trimmed by 3 bases and J by 9 bases, leaving 12 bases between them. The CDR3 covers 14 residues. Germline V gives CDR1 SGHTA, CDR2 FQGTGA. The CDR3 nucleotides read TGTGCCAGCAGCTTGTCGCTTACAGGTTCACCCCTCCACTTT. Its protein is CASSLSLTGSPLHF. The full variable domain, with the rest looked up from reference TRBV7-3 and TRBJ1-6, is GAGVSQTPSNKVTEKGKYVELRCDPISGHTALYWYRQSLGQGPEFLIYFQGTGAADDSGLPNDRFFAVRPEGSVSTLKIQRTERGDSAVYLCASSLSLTGSPLHFGNGTRLTVT.

This rearrangement joins TRBV11-3 to TRBJ2-1, with 9 nucleotides matching TRBD2. V dropped 5 bases and J dropped 4; count of bases not matched to a gene: 6. The germline V gene encodes CDR1 SGHNT and CDR2 YENEEA. This CDR3 has 15 residues. The CDR3 loop is CASSLRLAVYNEQFF. In DNA form, the CDR3 reads TGTGCCAGCAGCCTAAGACTAGCGGTATACAATGAGCAGTTCTTC.